This T cell receptor beta chain was sequenced in a study of T cell responses to AZD1222 COVID-19 vaccine. Germline CDR1 is GTSNPN and CDR2 is SVGIG (reference sequence). The CDR3 totals 13 residues. Trimming at V came to 3 bases and at J to 2 bases, leaving 3 bases not matched to a gene. Sequenced by immunoSEQ multiplex PCR; TCRdb stores in-frame clones only, minus some. This table has under 130,000 clones, approximately 96% appearing once. General study results and limits: It was only after the peak T cell response that any repertoires were sampled.

On this clone itself: Its antigen is currently unknown.

The origin of this receptor is an adult in good health. The sample in question was peripheral blood, obtained on day 0 of AZD1222 vaccination. J is TRBJ2-7 and V is TRBV30; 8 bases are a match to TRBD1. In nucleotides, the CDR3 is TGTGCCTGGAGGGGGACAGGAACCTACGAGCAGTACTTC. It translates to CAWRGTGTYEQYF.